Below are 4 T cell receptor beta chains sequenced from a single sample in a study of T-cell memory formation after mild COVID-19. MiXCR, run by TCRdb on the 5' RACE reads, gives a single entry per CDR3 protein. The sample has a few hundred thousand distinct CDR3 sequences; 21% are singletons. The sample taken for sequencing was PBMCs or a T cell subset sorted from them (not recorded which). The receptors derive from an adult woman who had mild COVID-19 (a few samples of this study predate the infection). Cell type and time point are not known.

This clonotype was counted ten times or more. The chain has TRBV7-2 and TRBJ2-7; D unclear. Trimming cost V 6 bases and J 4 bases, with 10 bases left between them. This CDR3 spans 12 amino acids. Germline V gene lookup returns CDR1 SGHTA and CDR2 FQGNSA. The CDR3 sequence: CASSHAWYEQYF. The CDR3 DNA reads TGTGCCAGCAGTCACGCATGGTACGAGCAGTACTTC.

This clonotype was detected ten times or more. For the CDR3, the DNA is TGCAGTGCTCCAAGGGAGGGGACGCAGTATTTT. It yields the protein CSAPREGTQYF. This chain links TRBV20-1 with TRBJ2-3, with 7 bases identical to TRBD2. The germline V gene encodes CDR1 DFQATT and CDR2 SNEGSKA (reference sequence). The CDR3 length is 11 residues. The V segment lost 5 bases and the J segment 9 bases; nucleotides outside the gene matches: 5.

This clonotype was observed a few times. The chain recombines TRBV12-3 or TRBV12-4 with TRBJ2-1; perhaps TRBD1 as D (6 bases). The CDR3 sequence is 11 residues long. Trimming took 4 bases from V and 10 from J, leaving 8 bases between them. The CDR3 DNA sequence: TGTGCCAGCAGTTCAGGGGAGGAGCAGTTCTTC. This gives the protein CASSSGEEQFF.

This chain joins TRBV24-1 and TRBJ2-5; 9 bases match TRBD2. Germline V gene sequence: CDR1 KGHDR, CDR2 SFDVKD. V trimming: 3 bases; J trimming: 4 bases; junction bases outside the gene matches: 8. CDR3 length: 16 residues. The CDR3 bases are TGTGCCACCAGTGATATTTTGACTAGCGGTGGAGAGACCCAGTACTTC. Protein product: CATSDILTSGGETQYF.